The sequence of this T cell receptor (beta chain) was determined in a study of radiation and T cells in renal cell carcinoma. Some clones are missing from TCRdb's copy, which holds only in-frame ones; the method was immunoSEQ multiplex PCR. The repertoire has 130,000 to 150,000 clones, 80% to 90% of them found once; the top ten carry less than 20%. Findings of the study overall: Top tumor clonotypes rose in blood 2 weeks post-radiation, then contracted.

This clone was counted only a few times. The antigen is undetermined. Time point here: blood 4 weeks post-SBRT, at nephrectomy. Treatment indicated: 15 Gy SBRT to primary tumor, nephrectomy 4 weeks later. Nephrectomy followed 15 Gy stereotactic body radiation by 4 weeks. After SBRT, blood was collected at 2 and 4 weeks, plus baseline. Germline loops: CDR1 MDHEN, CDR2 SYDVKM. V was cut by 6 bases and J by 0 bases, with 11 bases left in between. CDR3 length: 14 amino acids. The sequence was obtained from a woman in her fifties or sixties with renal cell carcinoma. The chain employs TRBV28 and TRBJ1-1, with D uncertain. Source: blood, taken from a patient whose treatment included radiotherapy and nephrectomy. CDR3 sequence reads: CASSGELLNTEAFF. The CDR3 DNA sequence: TGTGCCAGCAGCGGAGAACTACTGAACACTGAAGCTTTCTTT.